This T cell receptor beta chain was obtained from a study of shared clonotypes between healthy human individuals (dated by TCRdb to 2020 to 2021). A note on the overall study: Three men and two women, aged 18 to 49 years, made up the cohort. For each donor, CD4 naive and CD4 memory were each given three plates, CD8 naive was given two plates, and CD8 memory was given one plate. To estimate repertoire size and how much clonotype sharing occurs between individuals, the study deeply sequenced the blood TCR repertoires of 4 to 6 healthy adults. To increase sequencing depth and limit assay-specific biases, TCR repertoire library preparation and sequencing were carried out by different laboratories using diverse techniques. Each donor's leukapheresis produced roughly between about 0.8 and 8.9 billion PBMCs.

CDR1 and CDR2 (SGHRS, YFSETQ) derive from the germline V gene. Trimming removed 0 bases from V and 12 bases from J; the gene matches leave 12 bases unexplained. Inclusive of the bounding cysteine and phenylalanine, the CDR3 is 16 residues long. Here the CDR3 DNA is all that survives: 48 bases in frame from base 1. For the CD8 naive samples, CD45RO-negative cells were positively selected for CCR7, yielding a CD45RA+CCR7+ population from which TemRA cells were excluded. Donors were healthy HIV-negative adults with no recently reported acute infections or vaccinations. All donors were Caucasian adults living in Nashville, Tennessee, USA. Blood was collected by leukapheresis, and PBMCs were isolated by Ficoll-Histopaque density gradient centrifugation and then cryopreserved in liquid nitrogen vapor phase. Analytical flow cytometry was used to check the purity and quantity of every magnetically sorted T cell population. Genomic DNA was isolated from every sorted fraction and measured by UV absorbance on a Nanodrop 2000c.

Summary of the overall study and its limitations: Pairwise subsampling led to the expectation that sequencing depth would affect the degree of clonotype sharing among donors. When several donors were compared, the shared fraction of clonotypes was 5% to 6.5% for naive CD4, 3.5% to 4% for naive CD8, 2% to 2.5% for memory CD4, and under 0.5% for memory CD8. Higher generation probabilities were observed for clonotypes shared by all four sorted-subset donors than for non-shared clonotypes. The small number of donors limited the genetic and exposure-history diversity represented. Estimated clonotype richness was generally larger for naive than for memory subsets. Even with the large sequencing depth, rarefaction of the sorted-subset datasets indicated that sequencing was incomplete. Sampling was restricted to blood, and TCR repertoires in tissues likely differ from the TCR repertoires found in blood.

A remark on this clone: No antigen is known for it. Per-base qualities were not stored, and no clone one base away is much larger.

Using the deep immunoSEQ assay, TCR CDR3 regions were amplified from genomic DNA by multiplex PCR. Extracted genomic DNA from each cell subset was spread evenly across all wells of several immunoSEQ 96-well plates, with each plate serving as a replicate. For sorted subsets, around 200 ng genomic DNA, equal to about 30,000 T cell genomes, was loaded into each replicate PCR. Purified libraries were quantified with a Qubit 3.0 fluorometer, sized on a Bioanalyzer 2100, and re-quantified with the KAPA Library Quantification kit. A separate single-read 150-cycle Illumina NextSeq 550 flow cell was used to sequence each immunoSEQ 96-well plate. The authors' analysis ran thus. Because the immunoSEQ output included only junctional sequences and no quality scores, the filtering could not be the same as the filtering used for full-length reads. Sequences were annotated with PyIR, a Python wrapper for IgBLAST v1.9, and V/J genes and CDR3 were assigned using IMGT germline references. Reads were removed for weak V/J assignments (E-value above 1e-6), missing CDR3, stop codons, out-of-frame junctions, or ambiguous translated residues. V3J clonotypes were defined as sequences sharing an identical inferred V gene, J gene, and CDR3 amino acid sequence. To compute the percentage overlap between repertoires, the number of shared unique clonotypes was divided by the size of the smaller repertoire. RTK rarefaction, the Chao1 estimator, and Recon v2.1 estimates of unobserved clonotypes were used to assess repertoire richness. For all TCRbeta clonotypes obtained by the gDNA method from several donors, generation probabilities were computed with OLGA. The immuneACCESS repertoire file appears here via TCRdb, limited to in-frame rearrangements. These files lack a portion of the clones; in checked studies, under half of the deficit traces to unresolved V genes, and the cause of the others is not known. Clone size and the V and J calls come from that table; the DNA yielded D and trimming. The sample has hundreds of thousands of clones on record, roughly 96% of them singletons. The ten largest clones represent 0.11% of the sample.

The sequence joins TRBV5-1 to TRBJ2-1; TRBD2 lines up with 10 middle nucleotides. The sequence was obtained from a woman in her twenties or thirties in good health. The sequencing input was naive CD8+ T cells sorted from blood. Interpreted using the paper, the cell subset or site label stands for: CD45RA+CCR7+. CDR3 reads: CASSLDPSGSGFGQFF. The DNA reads TGCGCCAGCAGCTTGGATCCTAGCGGGAGTGGGTTTGGGCAGTTCTTC.